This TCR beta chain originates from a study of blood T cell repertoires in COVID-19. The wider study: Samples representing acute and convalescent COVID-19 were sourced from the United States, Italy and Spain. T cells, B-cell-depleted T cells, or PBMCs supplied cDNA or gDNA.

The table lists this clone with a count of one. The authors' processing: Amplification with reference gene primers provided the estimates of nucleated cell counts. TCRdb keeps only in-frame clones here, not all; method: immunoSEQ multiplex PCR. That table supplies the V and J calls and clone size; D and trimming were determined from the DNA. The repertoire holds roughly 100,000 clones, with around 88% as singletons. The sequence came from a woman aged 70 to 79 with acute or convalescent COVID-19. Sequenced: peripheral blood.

The chain's CDR3 is CASSRLAGETYNEQFF. CDR3 DNA: TGCGCCAGCTCCAGACTAGCGGGAGAAACTTACAATGAGCAGTTCTTC. The chain recombines TRBV5-1 with TRBJ2-1; TRBD2 agrees at 12 bases. Losses at the gene ends were 7 bases for V and 4 bases for J; bases not matched to a gene: 9. The CDR3 runs 16 residues. Germline lookup yields CDR1 SGHRS and CDR2 YFSETQ.